This TCR beta chain stems from a study of shared clonotypes between healthy human individuals. Whole-study context: Serving as donors were two women and a few men, whose ages spanned 18 to 49. The study used three CD4 naive, three CD4 memory, two CD8 naive and one CD8 memory plate per donor.

Produced via immunoSEQ multiplex PCR; TCRdb's table is partial and in-frame only. The sample records roughly 2 million clones, around 95% being singletons. Every contributor of samples was a Caucasian grown-up residing in Nashville, Tennessee. Study results and limitations: An effect of sequencing depth on clonotype sharing among donors was expected.

Details on this clone: The antigen is not known.

Material: naive CD4+ T cells sorted from blood. The sample's subset: CD45RA+ positively selected. The sequence was collected from a man younger than 35 in good health.

The CDR3, as DNA: TGTGCCAGCAGAGGGACTAGCGGGGTCTACAATGAGCAGTTCTTC. This translates into CASRGTSGVYNEQFF. V and J are TRBV6-5 and TRBJ2-1, with 13 bases fitting TRBD2. V shed 6 bases and J 3 bases; nucleotides not matched to a gene: 2. This CDR3 contains 15 residues. Germline V gene sequence: CDR1 MNHEY, CDR2 SVGAGI.